Below, 4 T cell receptor beta chains from the same sample are listed, as sequenced in a study of blood T cells in healthy people across ages. It was with a sample-barcoded 5' primer and a J-beta primer mix that a second PCR of roughly 7 to 11 cycles was run. TCRdb redid the calling of the 5' RACE reads with MiXCR, one entry per CDR3 protein. The table records hundreds of thousands of distinct CDR3 sequences, around 32% of them present only once. Sequenced material: blood. The receptors come from a woman over 75 in good health.

Turning to this clonotype: The CDR3 does not close with the conserved phenylalanine or tryptophan, likely indicating a read error. J is TRBJ2-7 and V is TRBV9; TRBD2 might be the D (6 bases). This CDR3 contains 15 residues. Germline-derived CDR1 and CDR2 are SGDLS and YYNGEE. The CDR3 DNA is TGTGCGAGCAGCCCCTCCGGGACTTTCGCCTACGAGCAGTACTTA. The encoded protein is CASSPSGTFAYEQYL.

For this clonotype: At one of its ends the junction is not consistent with the germline gene, which may arise from a read error. The chain links TRBV20-1 to TRBJ2-1; D is undetermined. This CDR3 is 14 amino acids long. Germline V lookup: CDR1 DFQATT, CDR2 SNEGSKA (reference sequence). The CDR3: CSARGLGSYNEQFF. Written as DNA, the CDR3 is TGCAGTGCTAGAGGACTGGGGTCCTACAATGAACAGTTCTTC.

This clonotype was seen once. The gene calls are TRBV5-1 and TRBJ1-1, with TRBD1 as a possible D gene (6 bases). The V end was cut by 3 bases, the J end by 1 base, with 16 bases between. This CDR3 is built from 16 residues. Per germline, CDR1 SGHRS and CDR2 YFSETQ. This chain's CDR3 is CASSSLGQGQNTEAFF. CDR3 nucleotides: TGCGCCAGCAGCTCCTTGGGGCAGGGACAGAACACTGAAGCTTTCTTT.

The chain recombines TRBV18 with TRBJ2-1, with D perhaps TRBD1 or TRBD2 (5 bases each). Germline CDR1 KGHSH, CDR2 LQKENI. This CDR3 contains 14 residues. V was trimmed by 4 bases and J by 8 bases, leaving 15 bases between them. The CDR3 DNA is TGTGCCAGCTCACGAGGGGCCTTGGTGGATGAGCAGTTCTTC. Its protein product is CASSRGALVDEQFF.